This T cell receptor beta chain was retrieved from a study of OX40 agonist ivuxolimab in advanced cancers. At the level of the whole study: Ivuxolimab was an agonistic, fully human IgG2 monoclonal antibody directed against OX40 (CD134), a costimulatory receptor. Intravenous ivuxolimab was administered to patients every 2 weeks at six dose levels: 0.01, 0.1, 0.3, 1.5, 3 and 10 mg/kg. Of the approximately 54 patients in dose escalation, around 19 had hepatocellular carcinoma, around 15 had melanoma, 9 had renal cell carcinoma and 9 had head and neck cancer. In the dose-escalation cohort, about four fifths of patients were male, and the mean age was 60 years with a range of roughly 20 to 80. Prior anti-PD-1, anti-PD-L1 or anti-CTLA-4 therapy was permitted, and approximately 40% of dose-escalation patients had received checkpoint inhibitors. Partial responses occurred in three dose-escalation patients: two with cutaneous melanoma and one with hepatocellular carcinoma. Peripheral TCRbeta sequencing aimed to test whether ivuxolimab altered TCR sequence diversity and caused clonal T-cell expansion. The paper covers the monotherapy dose-escalation part of the phase I ivuxolimab trial, which included N ≈ 50 patients.

To sequence the TCRbeta CDR3 region, genomic DNA was isolated from the sorted cells. The immunoSEQ Assay was used for sequencing of TCRbeta CDR3 regions. TCRdb retrieved this table from immuneACCESS and kept in-frame rearrangements only. Not all clones are present; in checked studies, unresolved V genes account for under half, and no reason is known for the remainder. In this sample the table shows tens of thousands of clones, approximately 91% of which occur a single time. The leading ten clones occupy 0.3% to 0.45% of the sample. Results the study describes overall, beyond this receptor: Antigen specificity was not determined for the clonally expanded peripheral T cells. At doses of 0.1 to 3.0 mg/kg, clonal expansion of both CD4+ and CD8+ T cells in blood was seen between baseline and week 6. Low levels of normalized T-cell clonal expansion were also shown by some nonresponding patients. Partial responders in the 0.1-3.0 mg/kg groups had among the lowest normalized peripheral clonal expansion, especially among CD8+ T cells. After ivuxolimab, more expanded clones were found on average in CD8+ T cells than in CD4+ T cells.

The trial excluded patients who had a history of autoimmune disease or who were on systemic immunosuppression. In every dose cohort, peripheral blood was drawn for TCR sequencing at baseline, cycle 4 day 1, and cycle 7 day 1. Samples came from an open-label, multicenter, first-in-human phase I dose-escalation trial of ivuxolimab. Adults with locally advanced or metastatic melanoma, renal cell carcinoma, hepatocellular carcinoma or head and neck squamous cell carcinoma were enrolled in the trial. Before TCR sequencing, CD4+ and CD8+ T cells were separately sorted from peripheral blood. With respect to this clone: The clone's antigen remains unknown. There are no base qualities to consult, and no much larger clone falls within one base.

The CDR3, from cysteine to phenylalanine, totals 18 residues. Only the CDR3 portion is preserved as DNA: 54 bases, with reading frame beginning at the first base. V is pruned by 0 bases and J by 5 bases, leaving 12 bases of the junction without a gene match. CDR1 and CDR2, looked up from the germline V gene, are SGHDT and YYEEEE. This clonotype was sampled from an adult with an advanced solid tumor such as melanoma, head and neck, liver or kidney cancer. The sample consisted of CD4+ or CD8+ T cells sorted from blood, taken in a trial of the OX40 agonist ivuxolimab. The V gene is TRBV5-6 and the J gene is TRBJ2-5, and TRBD2 aligns with 11 junction nucleotides. CDR3 loop: CASSLVLASGRRGETQYF. The DNA is as follows: TGTGCCAGCAGCTTGGTTCTGGCTAGCGGGAGGCGAGGGGAGACCCAGTACTTC. Joined to the reference TRBV5-6 and TRBJ2-5 proteins, this CDR3 gives the full variable domain: DAGVTQSPTHLIKTRGQQVTLRCSPKSGHDTVSWYQQALGQGPQFIFQYYEEEERQRGNFPDRFSGHQFPNYSSELNVNALLLGDSALYLCASSLVLASGRRGETQYFGPGTRLLVL.